This T cell receptor beta chain was recovered during a study of T-cell reconstitution after alpha-beta-depleted transplantation in children. Study findings and constraints: Alpha-beta T cells present about two months after transplant were reported to originate from several hundred expanded graft clones.

Preparing the TCRbeta library involved the use of unique molecular identifiers. TCRdb fed the PCR reads into MiXCR, producing one record per CDR3 protein. Of around 200,000 distinct CDR3 sequences listed, about 8.7% were seen once; the top ten hold 35%. This CDR3 is 14 amino acids long. V shed 3 bases, J shed 5 bases, and the junction held 5 bases outside the gene matches. Details on this clonotype: Its antigen is currently unknown.

This specimen consisted of PBMCs, mostly from graft donor cells, obtained 360 days after TCRalphabeta/CD19-depleted stem cell transplant. The receptor was derived from a male patient between 2 and 10 years old who had a stem cell transplant for acute myeloid leukemia, so the T cells may come from the graft donor. This chain uses TRBV12-3 or TRBV12-4 with TRBJ2-7, with 9 bases aligning to TRBD1. For the CDR3, the DNA is TGTGCCAGCAGTTTCGGGACAGGGTACCACGAGCAGTACTTC. This encodes CASSFGTGYHEQYF.